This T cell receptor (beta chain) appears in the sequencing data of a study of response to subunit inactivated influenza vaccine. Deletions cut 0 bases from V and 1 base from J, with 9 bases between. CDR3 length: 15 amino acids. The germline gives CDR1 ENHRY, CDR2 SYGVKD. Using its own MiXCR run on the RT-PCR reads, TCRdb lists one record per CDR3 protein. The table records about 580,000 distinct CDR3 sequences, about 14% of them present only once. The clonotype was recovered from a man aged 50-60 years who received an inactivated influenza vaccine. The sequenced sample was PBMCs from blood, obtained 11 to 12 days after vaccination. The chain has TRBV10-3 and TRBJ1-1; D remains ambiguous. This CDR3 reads CAISESGRANTEAFF. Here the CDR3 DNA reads TGTGCCATCAGTGAGTCAGGACGGGCGAACACTGAAGCTTTCTTT.